This TCR beta chain was retrieved from a study of blood T cell repertoires in COVID-19 (dated by TCRdb to the early 2020s). Study-wide context: Samples from collaborators originated in the United States, Italy and Spain and spanned both the acute and convalescent phases of COVID-19. The prospective study material was composed of cDNA or gDNA derived from T cells, B-cell-depleted T cells, or PBMCs. Deeply sampled blood TCRbeta repertoires from subjects exposed to, actively infected with, or recovered from COVID-19 were included in the dataset. The repertoires were released in a freely available public database meant as a resource for research on the immune response to SARS-CoV-2. The samples were drawn from the first 160 participants of the ongoing ImmuneRACE study and from roughly 1,300 subjects provided by 6 global collaborators. The sample metadata nearly always contained a de-identified subject ID, COVID-19 status, age in years and sex. Where available, HLA class I and class II types were taken from metadata supplied by the sample provider and were not determined by assay-based typing.

The CDR1 and CDR2 encoded by the germline V gene (reference sequence) are SEHNR and FQNEAQ. Unmatched junction bases come to 4, with V trimmed by 5 bases and J by 6 bases. The CDR3, cysteine through phenylalanine, is 15 amino acids long. Left in the record is the CDR3 DNA by itself, 45 bases read in frame from the first base. Whole blood was collected in K2EDTA tubes by collaborating institutions according to the institutions' own protocols. For TCRbeta analysis, collaborators shipped samples as frozen whole blood, isolated PBMCs, or DNA extracted from either of those sample types. The immunoSEQ Assay, a bias-controlled multiplex PCR, was used to amplify TCRbeta CDR3 regions from genomic DNA. Processing in the source paper ran as follows. The number of nucleated cells in each sample was estimated from the amplification of reference gene primers within the assay. To quantify the absolute abundance of each unique TCRbeta CDR3 rearrangement, sequence reads were collapsed and filtered. Productive Simpson clonality was computed per sample as the square root of Simpson's diversity index over productive rearrangements. This is the immuneACCESS table as TCRdb keeps it, with only in-frame sequences that have V and J called. A part of the clones is gone; compared with another copy, unresolved V genes explain less than half, and the rest is unexplained. V and J calls and clone size are given by that table; D and trimming were obtained from the DNA. Recorded for this sample are 150,000 or so clones; 75% to 90% of them occurred a single time. Of the sample, about 15% is held by the ten largest clones.

Remarks on this clone: What this receptor recognizes is not known. Per-base qualities were not stored, and no clone one base away is much larger.

The study at large found these results: The amount of clinical and demographic metadata varied by source and participant and was provided uncurated.

This receptor was taken from a woman aged 40 to 55 with acute or convalescent COVID-19. The V gene is TRBV7-9 and the J gene is TRBJ2-1, with TRBD2 matching 13 junction bases. The specimen was peripheral blood. Here is the DNA: TGTGCCAGCAGCCAACTAGCGGGGGGGTTCAATGAGCAGTTCTTC. It encodes CASSQLAGGFNEQFF.